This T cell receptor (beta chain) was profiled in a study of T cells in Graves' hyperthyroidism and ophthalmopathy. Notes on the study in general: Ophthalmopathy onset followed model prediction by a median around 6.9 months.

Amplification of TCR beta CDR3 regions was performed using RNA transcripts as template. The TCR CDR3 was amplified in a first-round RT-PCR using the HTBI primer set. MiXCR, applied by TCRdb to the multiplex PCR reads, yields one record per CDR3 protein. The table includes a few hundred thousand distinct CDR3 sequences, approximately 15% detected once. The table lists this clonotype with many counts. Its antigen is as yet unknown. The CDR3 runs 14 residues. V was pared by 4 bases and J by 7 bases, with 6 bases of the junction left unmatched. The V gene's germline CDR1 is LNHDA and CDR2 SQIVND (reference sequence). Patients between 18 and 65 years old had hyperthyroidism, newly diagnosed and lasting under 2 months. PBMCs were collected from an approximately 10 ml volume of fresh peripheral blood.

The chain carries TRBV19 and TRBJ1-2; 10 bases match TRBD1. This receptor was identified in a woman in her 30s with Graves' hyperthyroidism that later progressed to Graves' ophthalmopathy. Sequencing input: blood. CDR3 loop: CASSRDRGGRGYTF. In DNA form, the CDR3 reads TGTGCCAGTAGTAGGGACAGGGGAGGCCGTGGCTACACCTTC.